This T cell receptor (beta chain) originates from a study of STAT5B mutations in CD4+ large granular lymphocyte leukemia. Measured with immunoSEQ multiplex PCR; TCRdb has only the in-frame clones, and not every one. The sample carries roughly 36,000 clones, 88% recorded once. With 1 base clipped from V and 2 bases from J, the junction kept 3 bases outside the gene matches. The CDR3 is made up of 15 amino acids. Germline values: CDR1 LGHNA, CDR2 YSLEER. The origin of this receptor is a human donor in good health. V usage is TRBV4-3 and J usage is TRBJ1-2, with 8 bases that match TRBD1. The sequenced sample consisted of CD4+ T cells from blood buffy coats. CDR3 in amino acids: CASSQGQGANYGYTF. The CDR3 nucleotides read TGCGCCAGCAGCCAAGGGCAGGGGGCAAACTATGGCTACACCTTC.